The present T cell receptor beta chain was sequenced within a study of cytomegalovirus exposure and HLA in healthy donors. Clones were sequenced by immunoSEQ multiplex PCR, and TCRdb holds only the in-frame ones, with some missing. The sample records tens of thousands of clones, roughly 95% being singletons. With 4 bases removed from V and 2 bases from J, the gap between germline ends came to 17 bases. CDR1 and CDR2 (germline): SGDLS, YYNGEE. The CDR3 loop spans 16 amino acids. Material: PBMCs. The V gene is TRBV9, the J gene TRBJ2-3; D might be TRBD1 (5 bases). The receptor was derived from a woman aged 18 to 35 in good health and CMV-seropositive. As DNA, the CDR3 is TGTGCCAGCAGCCCTACCTACTCAGGGTTCACAGATACGCAGTATTTT. This translates into CASSPTYSGFTDTQYF.